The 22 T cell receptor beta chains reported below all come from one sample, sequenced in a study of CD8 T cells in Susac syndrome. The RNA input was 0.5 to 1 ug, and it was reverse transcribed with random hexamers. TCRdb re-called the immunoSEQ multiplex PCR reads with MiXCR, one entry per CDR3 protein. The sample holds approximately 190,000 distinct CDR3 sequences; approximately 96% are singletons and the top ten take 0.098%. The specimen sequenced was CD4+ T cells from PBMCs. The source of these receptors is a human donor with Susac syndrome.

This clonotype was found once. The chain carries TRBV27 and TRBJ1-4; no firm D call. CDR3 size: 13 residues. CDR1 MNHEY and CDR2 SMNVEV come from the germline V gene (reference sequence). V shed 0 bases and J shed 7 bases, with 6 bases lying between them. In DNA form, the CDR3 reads TGTGCCAGCAGTTTATCGGAGGGTGAAAAACTGTTTTTT. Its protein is CASSLSEGEKLFF.

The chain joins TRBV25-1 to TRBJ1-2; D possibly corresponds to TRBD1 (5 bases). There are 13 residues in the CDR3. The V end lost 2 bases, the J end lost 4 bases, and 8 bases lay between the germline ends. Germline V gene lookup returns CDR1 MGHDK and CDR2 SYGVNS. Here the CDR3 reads CASSERGLYGYTF. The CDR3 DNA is TGTGCCAGCAGTGAAAGGGGCCTCTATGGCTACACCTTC.

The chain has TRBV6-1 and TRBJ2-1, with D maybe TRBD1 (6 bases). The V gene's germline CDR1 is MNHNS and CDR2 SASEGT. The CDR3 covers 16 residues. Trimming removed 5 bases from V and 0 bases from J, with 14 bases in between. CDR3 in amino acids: CASSRRQGSSYNEQFF. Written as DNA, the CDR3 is TGTGCCAGCAGTCGACGTCAGGGGAGCTCCTACAATGAGCAGTTCTTC.

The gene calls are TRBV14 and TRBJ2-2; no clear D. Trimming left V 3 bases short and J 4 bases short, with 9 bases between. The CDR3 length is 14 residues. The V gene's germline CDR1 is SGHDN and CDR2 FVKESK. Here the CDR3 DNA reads TGTGCCAGCAGCCATTCAGGCCCCACCGGGGAGCTGTTTTTT. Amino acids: CASSHSGPTGELFF.

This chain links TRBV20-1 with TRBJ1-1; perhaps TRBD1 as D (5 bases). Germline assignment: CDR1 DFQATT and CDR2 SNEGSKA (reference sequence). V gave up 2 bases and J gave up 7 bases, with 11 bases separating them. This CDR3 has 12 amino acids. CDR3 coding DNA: TGCAGTGCTAGAAATCCGGGGGTTGAAGCTTTCTTT. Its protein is CSARNPGVEAFF.

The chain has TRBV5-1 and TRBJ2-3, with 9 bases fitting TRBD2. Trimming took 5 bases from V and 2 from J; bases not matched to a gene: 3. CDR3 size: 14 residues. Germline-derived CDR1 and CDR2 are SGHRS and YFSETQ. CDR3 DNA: TGCGCCAGCAGGATAGCGGGGGACACAGATACGCAGTATTTT. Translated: CASRIAGDTDTQYF.

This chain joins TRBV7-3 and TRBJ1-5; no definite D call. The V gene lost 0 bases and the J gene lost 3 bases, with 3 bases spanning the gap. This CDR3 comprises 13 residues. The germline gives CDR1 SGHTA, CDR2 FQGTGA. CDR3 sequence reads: CASSLTDNQPQHF. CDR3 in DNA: TGTGCCAGCAGCTTAACGGACAATCAGCCCCAGCATTTT.

DNA of the CDR3: TGTGCCAGCAGCGAAACAGGTTACTATGGCTACACCTTC. Protein sequence: CASSETGYYGYTF. This chain joins TRBV2 and TRBJ1-2, with D possibly TRBD1 on 5 matching bases. Germline V lookup: CDR1 SNHLY, CDR2 FYNNEI. The CDR3 runs to 13 residues. The V gene lost 6 bases and the J gene lost 3 bases, with 11 bases spanning the gap.

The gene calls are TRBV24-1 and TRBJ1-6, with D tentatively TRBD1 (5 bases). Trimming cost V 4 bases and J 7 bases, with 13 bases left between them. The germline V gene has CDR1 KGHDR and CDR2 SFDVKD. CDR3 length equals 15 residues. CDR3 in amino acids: CATSDTTGPNSPLHF. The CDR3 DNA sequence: TGTGCCACCAGTGACACCACGGGACCCAATTCACCCCTCCACTTT.

The CDR3 protein is CASSQELAGSDTQYF. Here the CDR3 DNA reads TGCGCCAGCAGCCAAGAACTAGCGGGATCAGATACGCAGTATTTT. The chain joins TRBV4-3 to TRBJ2-3; 10 nucleotides agree with TRBD2. Germline loops: CDR1 LGHNA, CDR2 YSLEER. V trimming: 0 bases; J trimming: 4 bases; junction bases outside the gene matches: 1. There are 15 residues in the CDR3.

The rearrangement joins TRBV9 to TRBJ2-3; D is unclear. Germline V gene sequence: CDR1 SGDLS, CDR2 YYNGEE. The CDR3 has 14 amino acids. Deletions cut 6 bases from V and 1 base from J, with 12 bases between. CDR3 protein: CASTLGPGTDTQYF. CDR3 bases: TGTGCCAGCACCCTGGGTCCCGGCACAGATACGCAGTATTTT.

For the CDR3, the DNA is TGTGCCTGGAGTGCGACAGGGTTGGAGACCCAGTACTTC. Protein sequence: CAWSATGLETQYF. The V and J genes are TRBV30 and TRBJ2-5, with 7 bases matching TRBD1. The CDR3 spans 13 residues. Germline V gives CDR1 GTSNPN, CDR2 SVGIG (reference sequence). V dropped 1 base and J dropped 5; count of bases not matched to a gene: 4.

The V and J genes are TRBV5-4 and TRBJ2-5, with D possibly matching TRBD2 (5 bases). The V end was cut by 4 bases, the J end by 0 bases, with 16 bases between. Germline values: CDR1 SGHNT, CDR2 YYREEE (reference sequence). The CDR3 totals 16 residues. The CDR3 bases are TGTGCCAGCAGCCCGGGGATTGTTGGCAACCAAGAGACCCAGTACTTC. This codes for CASSPGIVGNQETQYF.

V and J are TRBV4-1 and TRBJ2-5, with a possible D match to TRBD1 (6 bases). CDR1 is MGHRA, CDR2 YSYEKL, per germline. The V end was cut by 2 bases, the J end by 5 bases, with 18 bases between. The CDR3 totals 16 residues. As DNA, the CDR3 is TGCGCCAGCAGCCAAAACCTCGGGGCAGGGGAGGAGACCCAGTACTTC. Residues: CASSQNLGAGEETQYF.

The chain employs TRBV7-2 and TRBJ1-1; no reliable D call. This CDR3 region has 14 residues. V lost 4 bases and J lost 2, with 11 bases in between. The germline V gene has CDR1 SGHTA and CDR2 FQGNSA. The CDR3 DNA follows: TGTGCCAGCAGCTCAGGAATAAGCAACACTGAAGCTTTCTTT. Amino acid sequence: CASSSGISNTEAFF.

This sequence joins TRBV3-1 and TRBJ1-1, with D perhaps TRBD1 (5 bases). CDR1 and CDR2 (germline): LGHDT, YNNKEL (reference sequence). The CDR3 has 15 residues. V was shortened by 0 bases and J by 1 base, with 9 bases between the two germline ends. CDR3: CASSQDAGRNTEAFF. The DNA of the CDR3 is TGTGCCAGCAGCCAAGACGCAGGGAGGAACACTGAAGCTTTCTTT.

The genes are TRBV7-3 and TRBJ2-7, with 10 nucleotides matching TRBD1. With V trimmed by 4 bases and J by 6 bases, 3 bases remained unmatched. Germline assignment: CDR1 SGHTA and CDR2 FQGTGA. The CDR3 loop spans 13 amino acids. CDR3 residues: CASSSGQGFEQYF. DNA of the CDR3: TGTGCCAGCAGCTCGGGACAGGGGTTCGAGCAGTACTTC.

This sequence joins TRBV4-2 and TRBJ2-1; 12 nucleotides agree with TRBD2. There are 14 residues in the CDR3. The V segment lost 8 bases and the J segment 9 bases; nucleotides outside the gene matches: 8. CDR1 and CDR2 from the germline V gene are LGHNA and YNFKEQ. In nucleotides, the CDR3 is TGTGCCAGCGCACTAGCGGGGGGTCGGGGTGAGCAGTTCTTC. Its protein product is CASALAGGRGEQFF.

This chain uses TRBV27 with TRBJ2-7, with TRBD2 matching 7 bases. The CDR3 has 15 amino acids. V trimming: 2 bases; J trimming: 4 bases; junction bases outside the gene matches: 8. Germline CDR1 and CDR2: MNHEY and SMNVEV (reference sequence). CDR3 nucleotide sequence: TGTGCCAGCAGTTTACTAGGACTAGACGAGTACGAGCAGTACTTC. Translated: CASSLLGLDEYEQYF.

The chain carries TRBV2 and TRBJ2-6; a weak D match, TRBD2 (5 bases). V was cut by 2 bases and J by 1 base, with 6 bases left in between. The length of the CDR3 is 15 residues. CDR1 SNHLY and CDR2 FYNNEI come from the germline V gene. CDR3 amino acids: CASSEIASGANVLTF. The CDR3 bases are TGTGCCAGCAGTGAAATAGCGTCTGGGGCCAACGTCCTGACTTTC.

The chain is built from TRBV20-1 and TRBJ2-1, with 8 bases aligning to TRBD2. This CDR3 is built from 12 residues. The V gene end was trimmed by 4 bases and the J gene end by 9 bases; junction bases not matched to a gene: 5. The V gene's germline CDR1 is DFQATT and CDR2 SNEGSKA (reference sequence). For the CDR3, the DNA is TGCAGTGCTACGACTAGCGTCAGTGAGCAGTTCTTC. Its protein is CSATTSVSEQFF.

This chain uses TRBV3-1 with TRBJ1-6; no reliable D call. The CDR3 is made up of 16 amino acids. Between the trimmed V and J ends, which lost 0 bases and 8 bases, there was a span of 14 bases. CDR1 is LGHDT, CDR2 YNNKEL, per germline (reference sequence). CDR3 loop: CASSQDTGRGDSPLHF. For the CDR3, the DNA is TGTGCCAGCAGCCAAGACACCGGACGGGGTGATTCACCCCTCCACTTT.